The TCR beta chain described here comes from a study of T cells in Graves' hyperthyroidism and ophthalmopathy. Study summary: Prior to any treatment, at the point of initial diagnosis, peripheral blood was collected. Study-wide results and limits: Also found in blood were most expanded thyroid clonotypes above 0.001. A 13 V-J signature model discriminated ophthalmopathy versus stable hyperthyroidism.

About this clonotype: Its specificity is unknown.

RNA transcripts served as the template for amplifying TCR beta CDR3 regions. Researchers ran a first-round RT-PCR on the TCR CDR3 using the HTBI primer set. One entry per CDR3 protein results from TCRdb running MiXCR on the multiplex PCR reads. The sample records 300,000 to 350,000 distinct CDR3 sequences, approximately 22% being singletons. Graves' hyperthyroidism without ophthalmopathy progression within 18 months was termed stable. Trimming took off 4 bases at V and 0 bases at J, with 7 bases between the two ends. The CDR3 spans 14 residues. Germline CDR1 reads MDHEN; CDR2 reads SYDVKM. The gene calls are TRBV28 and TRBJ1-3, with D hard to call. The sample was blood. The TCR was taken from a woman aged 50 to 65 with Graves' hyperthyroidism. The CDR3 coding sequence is TGTGCCAGCAGTTCCCCACCCTCTGGAAACACCATATATTTT. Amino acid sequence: CASSSPPSGNTIYF.